This TCR beta chain originates from a study of T cells after yellow fever vaccination. This clonotype was counted many times. CDR3 length: 15 residues. Germline lookup yields CDR1 DFQATT and CDR2 SNEGSKA (reference sequence). V lost 3 bases and J lost 4; bases outside the gene matches: 10. TCR cDNA, made by 5'RACE template switching, carried an added universal primer site and UMIs. TCRdb itself ran the 5' RACE reads through MiXCR, one entry per CDR3 protein. The table lists roughly 160,000 distinct CDR3 sequences, around 7.2% of them singletons. Material: CD4+ T cells sorted from PBMCs, obtained less than 6 days after the first yellow fever vaccination. This clonotype originated in a man between 18 and 35 years old who received the YFV17D yellow fever vaccine. The V gene is TRBV20-1, the J gene TRBJ2-5, with 8 nucleotides matching TRBD1. The CDR3 loop is CSASGQGAGRETQYF. Here the CDR3 DNA reads TGCAGTGCTAGCGGGCAGGGGGCCGGTCGAGAGACCCAGTACTTC.